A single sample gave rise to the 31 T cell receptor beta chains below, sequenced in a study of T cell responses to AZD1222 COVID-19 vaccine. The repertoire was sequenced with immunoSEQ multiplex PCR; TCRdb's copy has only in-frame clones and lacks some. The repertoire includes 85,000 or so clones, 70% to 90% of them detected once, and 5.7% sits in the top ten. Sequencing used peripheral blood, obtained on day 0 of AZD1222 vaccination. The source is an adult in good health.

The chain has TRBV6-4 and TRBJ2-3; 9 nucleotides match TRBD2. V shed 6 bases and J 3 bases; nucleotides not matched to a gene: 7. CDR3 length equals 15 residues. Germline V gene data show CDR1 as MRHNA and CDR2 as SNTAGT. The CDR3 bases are TGTGCCAGCAGCAACGTGGCGGGGGGGACAGATACGCAGTATTTT. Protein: CASSNVAGGTDTQYF.

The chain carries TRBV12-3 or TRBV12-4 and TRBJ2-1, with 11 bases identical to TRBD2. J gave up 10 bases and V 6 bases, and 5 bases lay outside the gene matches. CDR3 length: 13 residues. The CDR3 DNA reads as TGTGCCAGCAGAATTAGCGGGGGGGCCGAGCAGTTCTTC. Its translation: CASRISGGAEQFF.

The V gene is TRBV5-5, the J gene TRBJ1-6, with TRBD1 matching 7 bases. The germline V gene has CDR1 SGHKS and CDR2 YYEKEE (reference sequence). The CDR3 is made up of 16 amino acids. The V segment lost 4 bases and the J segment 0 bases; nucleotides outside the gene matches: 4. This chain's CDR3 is CASSRQGNSYNSPLHF. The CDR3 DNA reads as TGTGCCAGCAGCCGACAGGGCAACTCCTATAATTCACCCCTCCACTTT.

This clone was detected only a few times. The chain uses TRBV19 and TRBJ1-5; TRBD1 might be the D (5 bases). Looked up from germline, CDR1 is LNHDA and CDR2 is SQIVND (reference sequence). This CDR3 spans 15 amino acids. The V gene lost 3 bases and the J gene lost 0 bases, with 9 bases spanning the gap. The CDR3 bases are TGTGCCAGTAGTATGACAGAATATAGCAATCAGCCCCAGCATTTT. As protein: CASSMTEYSNQPQHF.

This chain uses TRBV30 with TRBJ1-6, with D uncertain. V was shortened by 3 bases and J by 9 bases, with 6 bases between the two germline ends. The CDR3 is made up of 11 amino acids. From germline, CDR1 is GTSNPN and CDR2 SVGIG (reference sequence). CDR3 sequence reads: CAWRGSSPLHF. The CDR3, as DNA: TGTGCCTGGAGGGGGTCTTCACCCCTCCACTTT.

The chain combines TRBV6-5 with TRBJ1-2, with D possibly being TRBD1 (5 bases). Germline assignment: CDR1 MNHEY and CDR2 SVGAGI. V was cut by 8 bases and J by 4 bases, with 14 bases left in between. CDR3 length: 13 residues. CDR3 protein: CASLGPLLYGYTF. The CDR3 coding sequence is TGTGCCAGCCTGGGACCCTTGCTCTATGGCTACACCTTC.

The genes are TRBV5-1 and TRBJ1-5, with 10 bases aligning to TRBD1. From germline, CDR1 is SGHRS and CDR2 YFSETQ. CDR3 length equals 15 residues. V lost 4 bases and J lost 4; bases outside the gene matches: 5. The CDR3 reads CASSPGQGENQPQHF. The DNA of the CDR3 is TGCGCCAGCAGCCCCGGACAGGGGGAAAATCAGCCCCAGCATTTT.

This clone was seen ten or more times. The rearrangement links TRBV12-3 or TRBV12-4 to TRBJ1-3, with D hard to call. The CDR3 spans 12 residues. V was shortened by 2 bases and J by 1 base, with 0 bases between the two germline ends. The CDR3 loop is CASSLSGNTIYF. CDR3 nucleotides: TGTGCCAGCAGTTTATCTGGAAACACCATATATTTT.

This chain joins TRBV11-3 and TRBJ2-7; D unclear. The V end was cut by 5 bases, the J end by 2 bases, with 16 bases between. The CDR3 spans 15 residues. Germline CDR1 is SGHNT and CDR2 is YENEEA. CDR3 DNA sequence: TGTGCCAGCAGCCCCCCAGAGTATCCAACCTACGAGCAGTACTTC. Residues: CASSPPEYPTYEQYF.

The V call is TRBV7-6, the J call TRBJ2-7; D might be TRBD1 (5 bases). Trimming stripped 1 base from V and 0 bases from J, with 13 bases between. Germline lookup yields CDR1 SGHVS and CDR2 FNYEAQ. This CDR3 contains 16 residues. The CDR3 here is CASSLGTTASSYEQYF. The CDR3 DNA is TGTGCCAGCAGCTTAGGAACGACAGCTAGCTCCTACGAGCAGTACTTC. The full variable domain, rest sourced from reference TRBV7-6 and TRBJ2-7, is GAGVSQSPRYKVTKRGQDVALRCDPISGHVSLYWYRQALGQGPEFLTYFNYEAQQDKSGLPNDRFSAERPEGSISTLTIQRTEQRDSAMYRCASSLGTTASSYEQYFGPGTRLTVT.

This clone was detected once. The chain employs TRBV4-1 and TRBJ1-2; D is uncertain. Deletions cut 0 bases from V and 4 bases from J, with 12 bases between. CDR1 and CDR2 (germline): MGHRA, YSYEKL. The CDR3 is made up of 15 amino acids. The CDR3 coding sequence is TGCGCCAGCAGCCAAGATACCGGGTGGGGCTATGGCTACACCTTC. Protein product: CASSQDTGWGYGYTF.

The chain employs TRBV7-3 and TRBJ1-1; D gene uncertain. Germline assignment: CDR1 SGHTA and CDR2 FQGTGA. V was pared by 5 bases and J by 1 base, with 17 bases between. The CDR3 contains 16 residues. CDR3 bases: TGTGCCAGCAGCCCTCACGCCGGTTGGCGGAACACTGAAGCTTTCTTT. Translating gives CASSPHAGWRNTEAFF.

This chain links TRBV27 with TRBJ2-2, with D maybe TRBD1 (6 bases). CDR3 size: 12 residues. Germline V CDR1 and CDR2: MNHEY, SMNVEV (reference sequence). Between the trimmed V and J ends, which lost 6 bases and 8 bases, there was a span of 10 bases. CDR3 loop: CASSRTAGELFF. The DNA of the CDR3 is TGTGCCAGCAGCAGGACAGCGGGGGAGCTGTTTTTT.

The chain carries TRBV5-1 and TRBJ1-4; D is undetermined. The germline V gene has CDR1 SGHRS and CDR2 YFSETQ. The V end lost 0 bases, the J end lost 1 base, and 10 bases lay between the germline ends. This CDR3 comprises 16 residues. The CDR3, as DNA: TGCGCCAGCAGCTTGGGGGGTAGGGAAACTAATGAAAAACTGTTTTTT. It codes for CASSLGGRETNEKLFF.

CDR3 coding DNA: TGTGCCAGCAGCATGAGGTGGGGCAGAATCTACGAGCAGTACTTC. Its translation: CASSMRWGRIYEQYF. The V and J genes are TRBV5-4 and TRBJ2-7; the D gene is possibly TRBD1 (5 bases). The CDR3 extends over 15 amino acids. Germline assignment: CDR1 SGHNT and CDR2 YYREEE (reference sequence). Trimming stripped 4 bases from V and 3 bases from J, with 17 bases between.

CDR3 nucleotide sequence: TGTGCCAGCAGCTTGCGACAGGGGGCGTCCCCTAATGAGCAGTTCTTC. Its protein product is CASSLRQGASPNEQFF. The chain joins TRBV7-9 to TRBJ2-1; TRBD1 aligns across 10 bases. The CDR3 runs to 16 residues. Germline V gene lookup returns CDR1 SEHNR and CDR2 FQNEAQ (reference sequence). V trimming: 3 bases; J trimming: 7 bases; junction bases outside the gene matches: 9.

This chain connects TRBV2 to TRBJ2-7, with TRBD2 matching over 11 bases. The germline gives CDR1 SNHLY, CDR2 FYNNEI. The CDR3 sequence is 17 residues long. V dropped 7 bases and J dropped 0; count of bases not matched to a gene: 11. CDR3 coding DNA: TGTGCCAGCATGAGACTAGCGGGGCCGTTGAGCTCCTACGAGCAGTACTTC. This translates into CASMRLAGPLSSYEQYF.

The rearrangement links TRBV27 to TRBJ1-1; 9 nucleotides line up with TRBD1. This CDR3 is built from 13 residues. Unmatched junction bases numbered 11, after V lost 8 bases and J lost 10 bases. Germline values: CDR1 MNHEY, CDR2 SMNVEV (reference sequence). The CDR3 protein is CASGPGQGLVAFF. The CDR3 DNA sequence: TGTGCCAGCGGGCCGGGACAGGGATTGGTAGCTTTCTTT.

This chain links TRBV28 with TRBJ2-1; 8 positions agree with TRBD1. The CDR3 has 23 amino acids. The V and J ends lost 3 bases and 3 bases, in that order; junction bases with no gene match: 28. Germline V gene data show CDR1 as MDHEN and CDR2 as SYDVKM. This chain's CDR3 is CASSFGLGWRSGGPAMGYNEQFF. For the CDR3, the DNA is TGTGCCAGCAGTTTTGGGTTGGGTTGGAGGTCAGGGGGCCCGGCAATGGGCTACAATGAGCAGTTCTTC.

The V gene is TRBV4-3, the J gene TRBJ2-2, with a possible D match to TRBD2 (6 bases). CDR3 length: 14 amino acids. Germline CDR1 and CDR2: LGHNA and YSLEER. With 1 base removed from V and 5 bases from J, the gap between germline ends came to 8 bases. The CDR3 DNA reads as TGCGCCAGCAGCCAAGTGGAGGGGACCGGGGAGCTGTTTTTT. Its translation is CASSQVEGTGELFF.

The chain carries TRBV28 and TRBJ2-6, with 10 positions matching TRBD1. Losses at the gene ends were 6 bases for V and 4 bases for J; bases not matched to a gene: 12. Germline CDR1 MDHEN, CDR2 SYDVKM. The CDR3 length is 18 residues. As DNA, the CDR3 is TGTGCCAGCAGCCCCCCGGGACAGGGGTTCACCGGGGCCAACGTCCTGACTTTC. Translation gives CASSPPGQGFTGANVLTF.

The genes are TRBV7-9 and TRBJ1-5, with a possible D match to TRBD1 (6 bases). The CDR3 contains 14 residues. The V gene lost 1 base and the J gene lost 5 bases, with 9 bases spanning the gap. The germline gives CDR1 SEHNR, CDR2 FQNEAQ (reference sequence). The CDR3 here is CASSLEGHDQPQHF. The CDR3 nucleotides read TGTGCCAGCAGCTTAGAGGGACACGATCAGCCCCAGCATTTT.

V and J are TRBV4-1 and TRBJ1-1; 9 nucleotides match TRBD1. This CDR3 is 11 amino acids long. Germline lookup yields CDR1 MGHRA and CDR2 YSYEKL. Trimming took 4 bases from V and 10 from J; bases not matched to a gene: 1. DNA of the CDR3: TGCGCCAGCAGCCGGGGACAGGGAGCTTTCTTT. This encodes CASSRGQGAFF.

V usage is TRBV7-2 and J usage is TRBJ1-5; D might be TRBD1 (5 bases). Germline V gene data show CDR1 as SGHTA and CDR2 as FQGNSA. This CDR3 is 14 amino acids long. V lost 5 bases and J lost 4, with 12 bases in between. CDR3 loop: CASSLGRGNQPQHF. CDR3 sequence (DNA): TGTGCCAGCAGCCTAGGACGGGGGAATCAGCCCCAGCATTTT.

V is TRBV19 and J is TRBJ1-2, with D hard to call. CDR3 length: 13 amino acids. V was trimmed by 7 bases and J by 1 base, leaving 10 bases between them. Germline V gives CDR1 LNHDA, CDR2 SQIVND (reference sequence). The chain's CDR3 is CASNTDVNYGYTF. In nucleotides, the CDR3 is TGTGCCAGTAATACGGACGTTAACTATGGCTACACCTTC.

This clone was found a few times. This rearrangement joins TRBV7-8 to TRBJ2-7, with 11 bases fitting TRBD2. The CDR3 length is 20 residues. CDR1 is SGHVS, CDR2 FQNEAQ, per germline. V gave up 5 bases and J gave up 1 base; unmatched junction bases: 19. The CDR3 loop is CASSPGASGGSMRKSYEQYF. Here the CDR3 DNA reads TGTGCCAGCAGCCCAGGTGCTAGCGGGGGGTCAATGCGCAAATCCTACGAGCAGTACTTC.

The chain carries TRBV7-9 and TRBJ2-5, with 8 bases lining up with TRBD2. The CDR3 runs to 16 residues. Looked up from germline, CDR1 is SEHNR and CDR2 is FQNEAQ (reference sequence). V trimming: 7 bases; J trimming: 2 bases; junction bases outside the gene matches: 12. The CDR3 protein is CASITSLRGDQETQYF. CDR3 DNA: TGTGCCAGCATCACTTCCCTGCGGGGGGATCAAGAGACCCAGTACTTC.

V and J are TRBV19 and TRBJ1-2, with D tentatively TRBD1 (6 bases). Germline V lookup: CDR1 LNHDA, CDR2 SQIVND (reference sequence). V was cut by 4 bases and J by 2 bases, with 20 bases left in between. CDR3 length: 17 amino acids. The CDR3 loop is CASSTAGGLDRNYGYTF. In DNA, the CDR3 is TGTGCCAGTAGTACCGCTGGGGGGCTGGACAGAAACTATGGCTACACCTTC.

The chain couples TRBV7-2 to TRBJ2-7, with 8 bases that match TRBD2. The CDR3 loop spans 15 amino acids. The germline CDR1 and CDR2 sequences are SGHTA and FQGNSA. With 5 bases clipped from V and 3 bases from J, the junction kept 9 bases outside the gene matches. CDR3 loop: CASSPAGTRVYEQYF. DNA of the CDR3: TGTGCCAGCAGCCCCGCCGGGACTAGAGTCTACGAGCAGTACTTC.

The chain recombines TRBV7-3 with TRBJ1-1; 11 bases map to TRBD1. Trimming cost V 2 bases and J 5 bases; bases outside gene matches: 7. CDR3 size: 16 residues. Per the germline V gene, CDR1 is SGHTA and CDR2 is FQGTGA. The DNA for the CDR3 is TGTGCCAGCAGCTTACTGGACAGGGGGCTGGGTACTGAAGCTTTCTTT. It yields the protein CASSLLDRGLGTEAFF.

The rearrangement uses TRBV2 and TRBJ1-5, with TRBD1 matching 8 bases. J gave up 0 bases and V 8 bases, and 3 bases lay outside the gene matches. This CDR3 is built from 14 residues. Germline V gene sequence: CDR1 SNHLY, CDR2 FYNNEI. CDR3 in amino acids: CASRQGISNQPQHF. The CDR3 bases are TGTGCCAGCCGACAGGGGATTAGCAATCAGCCCCAGCATTTT.